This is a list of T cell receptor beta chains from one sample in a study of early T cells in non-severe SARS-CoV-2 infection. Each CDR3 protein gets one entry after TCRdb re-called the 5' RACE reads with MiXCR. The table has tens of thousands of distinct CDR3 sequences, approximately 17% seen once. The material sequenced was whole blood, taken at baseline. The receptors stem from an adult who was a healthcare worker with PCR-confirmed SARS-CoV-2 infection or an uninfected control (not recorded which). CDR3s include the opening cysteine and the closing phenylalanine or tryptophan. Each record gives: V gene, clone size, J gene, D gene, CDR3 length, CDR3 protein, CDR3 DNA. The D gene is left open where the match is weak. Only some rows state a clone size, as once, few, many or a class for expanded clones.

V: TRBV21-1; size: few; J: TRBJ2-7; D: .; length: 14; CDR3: CASSACRGREEQYF; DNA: TGTGCCAGCTCCGCGTGCAGGGGGAGAGAAGAGCAGTACTTC
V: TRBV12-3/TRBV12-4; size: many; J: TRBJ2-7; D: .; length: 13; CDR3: CASSLRSGGEQYF; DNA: TGTGCCAGCAGTTTGAGGAGTGGCGGCGAGCAGTACTTC
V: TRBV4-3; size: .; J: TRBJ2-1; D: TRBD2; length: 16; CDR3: CASSPATSGIPYRQFF; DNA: TGCGCCAGCAGCCCCGCGACTAGCGGGATCCCCTATAGGCAGTTCTTC
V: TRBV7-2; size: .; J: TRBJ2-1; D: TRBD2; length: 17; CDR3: CASSPGGRGGNYNEQFF; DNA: TGTGCCAGCAGCCCGGGGGGGCGGGGAGGAAACTACAATGAGCAGTTCTTC
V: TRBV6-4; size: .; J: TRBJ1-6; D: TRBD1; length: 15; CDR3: CASGEPGQGNSPLHF; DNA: TGTGCCAGCGGAGAGCCGGGACAGGGGAATTCACCCCTCCACTTT
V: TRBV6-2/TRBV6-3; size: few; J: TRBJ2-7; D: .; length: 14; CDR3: CASSAGQVSYEQYF; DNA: TGTGCCAGCAGTGCGGGCCAGGTATCCTACGAGCAGTACTTC
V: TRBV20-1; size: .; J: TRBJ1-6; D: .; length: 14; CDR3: CSASLGGANSPLHF; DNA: TGCAGTGCTAGCCTTGGGGGGGCGAATTCACCCCTCCACTTT
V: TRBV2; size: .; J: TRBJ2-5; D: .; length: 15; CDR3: CASSEDPGTWETQYF; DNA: TGTGCCAGCAGTGAAGACCCAGGTACTTGGGAGACCCAGTACTTC
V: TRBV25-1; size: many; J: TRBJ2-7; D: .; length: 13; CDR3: CASSHRPGYEQYF; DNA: TGTGCCAGCAGTCACCGACCCGGCTACGAGCAGTACTTC
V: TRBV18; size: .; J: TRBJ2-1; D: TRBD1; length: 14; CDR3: CASSPGQGIYEQFF; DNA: TGTGCCAGCTCACCGGGACAGGGTATTTATGAGCAGTTCTTC
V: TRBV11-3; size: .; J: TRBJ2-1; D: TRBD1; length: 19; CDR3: CASSLAGTGSTSSYNEQFF; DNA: TGTGCCAGCAGCTTAGCCGGGACAGGGTCGACGAGCTCCTACAATGAGCAGTTCTTC
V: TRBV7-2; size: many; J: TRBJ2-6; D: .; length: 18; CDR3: CASSSLGTPNSGANVLTF; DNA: TGTGCCAGCAGCTCACTGGGGACTCCGAACTCTGGGGCCAACGTCCTGACTTTC
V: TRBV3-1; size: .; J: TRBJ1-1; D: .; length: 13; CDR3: CASSHAVRTEAFF; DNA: TGTGCCAGCAGCCACGCAGTACGGACTGAAGCTTTCTTT
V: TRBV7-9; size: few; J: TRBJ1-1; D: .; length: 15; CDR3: CASSLLKGVNTEAFF; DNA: TGTGCCAGCAGCTTACTTAAAGGGGTGAACACTGAAGCTTTCTTT
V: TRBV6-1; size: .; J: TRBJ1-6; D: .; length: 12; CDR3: CATGLSASPLHF; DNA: TGTGCCACTGGACTTTCTGCATCACCCCTCCACTTT
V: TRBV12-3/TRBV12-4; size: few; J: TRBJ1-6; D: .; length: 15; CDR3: CASSQRQVDNSPLHF; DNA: TGTGCCAGCAGTCAACGACAGGTGGATAATTCACCCCTCCACTTT
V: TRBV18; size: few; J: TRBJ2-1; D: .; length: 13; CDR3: CASSPPGAYEQFF; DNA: TGTGCCAGCTCACCACCAGGGGCCTATGAGCAGTTCTTC
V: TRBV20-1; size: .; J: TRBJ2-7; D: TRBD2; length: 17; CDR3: CSARKGLAGFSGGEQYF; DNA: TGCAGTGCTAGAAAGGGACTAGCGGGATTCTCCGGGGGCGAGCAGTACTTC
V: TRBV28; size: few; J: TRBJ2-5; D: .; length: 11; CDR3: CASRRMETQYF; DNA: TGTGCCAGCAGACGAATGGAGACCCAGTACTTC
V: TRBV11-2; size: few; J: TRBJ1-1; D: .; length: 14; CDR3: CASSLDVRNTEAFF; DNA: TGTGCCAGCAGCTTAGATGTAAGGAACACTGAAGCTTTCTTT
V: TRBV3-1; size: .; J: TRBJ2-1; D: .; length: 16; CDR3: CASSRTLNSVDLEQFF; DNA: TGTGCCAGCAGCCGAACGCTAAACTCTGTAGATTTGGAGCAGTTCTTC
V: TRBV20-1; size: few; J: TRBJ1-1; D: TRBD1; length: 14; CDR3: CSATGTGEWTEAFF; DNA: TGCAGTGCAACGGGGACAGGGGAATGGACTGAAGCTTTCTTT
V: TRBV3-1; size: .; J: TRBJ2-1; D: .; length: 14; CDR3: CASSLLDIANEQFF; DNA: TGTGCCAGCAGCCTACTAGATATCGCCAATGAGCAGTTCTTC
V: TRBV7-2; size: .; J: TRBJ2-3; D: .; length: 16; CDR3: CASSTGTAYVPDTQYF; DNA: TGTGCCAGCAGTACCGGGACGGCCTACGTGCCAGATACGCAGTATTTT
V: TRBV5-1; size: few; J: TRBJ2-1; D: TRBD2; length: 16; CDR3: CASSLDLAVGRNEQFF; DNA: TGCGCCAGCAGCTTGGACCTAGCGGTCGGACGCAATGAGCAGTTCTTC
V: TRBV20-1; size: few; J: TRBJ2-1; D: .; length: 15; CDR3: CSATPTGREGHEQFF; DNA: TGCAGTGCTACTCCGACAGGGAGGGAGGGGCATGAGCAGTTCTTC
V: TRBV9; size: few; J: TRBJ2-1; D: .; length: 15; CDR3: CASSVVVGVGNEQFF; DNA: TGTGCCAGCAGCGTAGTGGTGGGTGTGGGCAATGAGCAGTTCTTC
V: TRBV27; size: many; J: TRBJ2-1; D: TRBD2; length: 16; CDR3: CASSFASSGRADEQFF; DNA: TGTGCCAGCAGTTTTGCTTCTAGCGGGAGGGCTGATGAGCAGTTCTTC
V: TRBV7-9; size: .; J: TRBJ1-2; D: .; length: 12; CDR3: CASSWANYGYTF; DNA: TGTGCCAGCTCTTGGGCTAACTATGGCTACACCTTC
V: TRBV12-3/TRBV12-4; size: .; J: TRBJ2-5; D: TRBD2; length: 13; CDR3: CASGRGLGETQYF; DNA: TGTGCCAGCGGGAGGGGCCTGGGGGAGACCCAGTACTTC
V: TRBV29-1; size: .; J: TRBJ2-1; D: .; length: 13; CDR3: CSVDSVSRNEQFF; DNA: TGCAGCGTTGATTCAGTCAGTAGGAATGAGCAGTTCTTC
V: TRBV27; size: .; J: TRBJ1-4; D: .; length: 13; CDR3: CASSLSFNEKLFF; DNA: TGTGCCAGCAGTTTATCCTTTAATGAAAAACTGTTTTTT
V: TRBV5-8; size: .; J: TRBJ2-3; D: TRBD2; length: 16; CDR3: CASSLAGLAVTDTQYF; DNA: TGTGCCAGCAGCTTGGCCGGACTAGCGGTCACAGATACGCAGTATTTT
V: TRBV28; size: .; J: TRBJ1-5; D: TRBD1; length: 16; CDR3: CASSHLGTGLNQPQHF; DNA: TGTGCCAGCAGTCACCTAGGGACAGGGCTTAATCAGCCCCAGCATTTT